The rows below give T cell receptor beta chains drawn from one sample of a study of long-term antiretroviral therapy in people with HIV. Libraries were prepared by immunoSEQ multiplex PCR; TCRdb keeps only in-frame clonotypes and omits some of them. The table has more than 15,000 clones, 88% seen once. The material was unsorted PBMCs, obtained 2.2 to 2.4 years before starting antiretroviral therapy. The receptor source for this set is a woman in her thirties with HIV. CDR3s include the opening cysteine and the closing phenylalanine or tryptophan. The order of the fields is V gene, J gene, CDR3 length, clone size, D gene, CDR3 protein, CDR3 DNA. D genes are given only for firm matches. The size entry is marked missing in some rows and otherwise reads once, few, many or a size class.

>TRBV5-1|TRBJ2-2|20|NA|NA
CASSKKPTSAGASNTGELFF
TGCGCCAGCAGCAAGAAACCTACTAGCGCGGGGGCCTCGAACACCGGGGAGCTGTTTTTT
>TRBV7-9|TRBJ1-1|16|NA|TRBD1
CASSLGVGQGAHEAFF
TGTGCCAGCAGCTTGGGGGTGGGACAGGGGGCCCACGAAGCTTTCTTT
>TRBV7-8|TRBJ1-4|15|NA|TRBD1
CASSAGTASNEKLFF
TGTGCCAGCAGCGCCGGGACAGCTTCTAATGAAAAACTGTTTTTT
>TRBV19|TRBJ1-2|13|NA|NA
CASSIASHYGYTF
TGTGCCAGTAGTATCGCCTCACACTATGGCTACACCTTC
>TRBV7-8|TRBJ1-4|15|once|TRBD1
CASSFLDRGGEKLFF
TGTGCCAGCAGCTTCCTCGACAGGGGGGGTGAAAAACTGTTTTTT
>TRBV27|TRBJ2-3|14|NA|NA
CASRIGPGTDTQYF
TGTGCCAGCAGGATTGGGCCGGGAACAGATACGCAGTATTTT
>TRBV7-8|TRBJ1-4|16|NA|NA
CASSFEVSRANEKLFF
TGTGCCAGCAGCTTCGAGGTTTCAAGGGCTAATGAAAAACTGTTTTTT
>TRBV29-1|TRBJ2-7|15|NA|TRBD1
CSVAGSGTGDYEQYF
TGCAGCGTTGCCGGCTCCGGGACAGGGGATTACGAGCAGTACTTC
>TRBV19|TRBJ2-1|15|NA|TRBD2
CASSRGGGPEVEQFF
TGTGCCAGTAGTAGGGGGGGAGGGCCGGAGGTTGAGCAGTTCTTC
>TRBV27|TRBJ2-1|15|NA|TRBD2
CASRTRTSAGNEQFF
TGTGCCAGCAGGACCCGGACTAGCGCAGGCAATGAGCAGTTCTTC
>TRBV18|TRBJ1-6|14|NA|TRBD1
CASSPRDRGSPLHF
TGTGCCAGCTCACCACGAGACAGGGGTTCACCCCTCCACTTT
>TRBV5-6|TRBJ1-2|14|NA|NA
CASILWDHLYGYTF
TGTGCCAGCATCCTCTGGGACCACCTCTATGGCTACACCTTC
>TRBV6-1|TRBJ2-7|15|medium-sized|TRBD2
CASSLRTSGNYEQYF
TGTGCCAGCAGTCTTCGGACTAGCGGGAACTACGAGCAGTACTTC
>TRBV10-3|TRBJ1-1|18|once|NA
CAISESSKGEIMNTEAFF
TGTGCCATCAGTGAGTCAAGCAAGGGAGAAATAATGAACACTGAAGCTTTCTTT
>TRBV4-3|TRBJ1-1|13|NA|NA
CASGRGEGTEAFF
TGCGCCAGCGGCCGGGGAGAGGGGACTGAAGCTTTCTTT
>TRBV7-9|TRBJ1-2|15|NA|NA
CASSSVRDHGHGYTF
TGTGCCAGCAGCTCAGTCCGGGACCATGGGCATGGCTACACCTTC
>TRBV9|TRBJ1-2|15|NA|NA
CASSVATTGNYGYTF
TGTGCCAGCAGCGTAGCTACAACAGGGAACTATGGCTACACCTTC
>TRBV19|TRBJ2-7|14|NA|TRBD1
CASLRDRARNEQYF
TGTGCCAGCCTTCGGGACAGGGCAAGAAACGAGCAGTACTTC
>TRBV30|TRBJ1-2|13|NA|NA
CALTGTLGYGYTF
TGTGCCTTAACCGGGACTCTCGGCTATGGCTACACCTTC
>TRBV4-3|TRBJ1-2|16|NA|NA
CASSQDQTGRIYGYTF
TGCGCCAGCAGCCAAGATCAAACGGGTCGGATCTATGGCTACACCTTC
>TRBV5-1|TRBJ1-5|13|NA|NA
CASSLGINQPQHF
TGCGCCAGCAGCTTGGGAATCAATCAGCCCCAGCATTTT
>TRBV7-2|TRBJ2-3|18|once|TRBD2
CASSRSGTSGFSTDTQYF
TGTGCCAGCAGCCGTTCCGGGACTAGCGGGTTTAGCACAGATACGCAGTATTTT
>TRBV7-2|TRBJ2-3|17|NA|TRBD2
CASSSGGASGGLDTQYF
TGTGCCAGCAGCTCCGGGGGGGCTAGCGGGGGTTTAGATACGCAGTATTTT
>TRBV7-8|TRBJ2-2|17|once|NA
CASSLLISGVDTGELFF
TGTGCCAGCAGCTTACTGATATCGGGGGTAGACACCGGGGAGCTGTTTTTT
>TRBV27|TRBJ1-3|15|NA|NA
CASSFGPSGGNTIYF
TGTGCCAGCAGTTTCGGGCCGTCAGGAGGAAACACCATATATTTT
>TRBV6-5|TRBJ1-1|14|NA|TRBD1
CASSSRDRATEAFF
TGTGCCAGCAGTTCCCGGGACAGGGCCACTGAAGCTTTCTTT
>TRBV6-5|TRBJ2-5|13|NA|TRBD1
CASRMDRDETQYF
TGTGCCAGCAGGATGGACAGGGACGAGACCCAGTACTTC
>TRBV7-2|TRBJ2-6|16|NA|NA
CASSLTVSGNTNVLTF
TGTGCCAGCAGCTTAACGGTGTCAGGGAATACCAACGTCCTGACTTTC
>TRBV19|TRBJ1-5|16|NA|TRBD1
CASSNGQGRWDQPQHF
TGTGCCAGTAGTAACGGACAGGGTAGATGGGATCAGCCCCAGCATTTT
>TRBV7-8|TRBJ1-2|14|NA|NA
CASSLESVVYGYTF
TGTGCCAGCAGCTTAGAGTCGGTCGTCTATGGCTACACCTTC
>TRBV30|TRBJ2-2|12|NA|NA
CAWRRLTGELFF
TGTGCCTGGAGGCGACTCACCGGGGAGCTGTTTTTT
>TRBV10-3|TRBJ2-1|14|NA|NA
CAISESFGYNEQFF
TGTGCCATCAGTGAGAGTTTTGGGTACAATGAGCAGTTCTTC
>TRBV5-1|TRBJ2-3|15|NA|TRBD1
CASSDYSRGSDTQYF
TGCGCCAGCAGCGATTACAGCAGGGGGTCAGATACGCAGTATTTT
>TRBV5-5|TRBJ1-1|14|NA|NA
CASSGGGARTEAFF
TGTGCCAGCAGCGGAGGGGGGGCGCGAACTGAAGCTTTCTTT
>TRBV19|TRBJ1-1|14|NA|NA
CASKGLAENTEAFF
TGTGCCAGTAAGGGGCTGGCAGAGAACACTGAAGCTTTCTTT
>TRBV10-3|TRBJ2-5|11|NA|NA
CATASQETQYF
TGTGCCACCGCGTCCCAAGAGACCCAGTACTTC
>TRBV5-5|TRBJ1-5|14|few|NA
CASSLEGGDQPQHF
TGTGCCAGCAGCTTGGAGGGGGGCGATCAGCCCCAGCATTTT
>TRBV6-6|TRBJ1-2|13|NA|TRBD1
CASRQGANYGYTF
TGTGCCAGCAGGCAGGGGGCTAACTATGGCTACACCTTC
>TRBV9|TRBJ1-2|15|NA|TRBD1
CASSITTGTVYGYTF
TGTGCCAGCAGCATAACGACAGGGACCGTCTATGGCTACACCTTC
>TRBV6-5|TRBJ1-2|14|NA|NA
CASRTGTQANGYTF
TGTGCCAGCAGAACCGGGACCCAGGCTAACGGCTACACCTTC
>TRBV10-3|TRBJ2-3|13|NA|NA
CATSAEPTDTQYF
TGTGCCACAAGTGCGGAGCCCACAGATACGCAGTATTTT
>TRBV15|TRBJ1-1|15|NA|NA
CATSHTGGANTEAFF
TGTGCCACCAGCCATACCGGAGGGGCGAACACTGAAGCTTTCTTT
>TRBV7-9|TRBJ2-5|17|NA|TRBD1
CASSLGTGGRLRETQYF
TGTGCCAGCAGCTTAGGTACAGGGGGCAGGTTACGGGAGACCCAGTACTTC
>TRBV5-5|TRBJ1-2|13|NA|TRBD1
CASSLDRGYGYTF
TGTGCCAGCAGCTTGGACAGGGGATATGGCTACACCTTC
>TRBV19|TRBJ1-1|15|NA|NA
CASSMGGQVNTEAFF
TGTGCCAGTAGTATGGGGGGGCAGGTGAACACTGAAGCTTTCTTT
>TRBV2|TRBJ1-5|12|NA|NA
CASGRRDKPQHF
TGTGCCAGTGGACGGAGAGATAAGCCCCAGCATTTT
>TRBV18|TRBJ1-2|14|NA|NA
CASSPGTGRGGYTF
TGTGCCAGCTCACCCGGGACGGGACGAGGTGGCTACACCTTC
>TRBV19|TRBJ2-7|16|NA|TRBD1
CASSGGPGQGEDEQYF
TGTGCCAGTAGTGGGGGCCCCGGACAGGGGGAGGACGAGCAGTACTTC
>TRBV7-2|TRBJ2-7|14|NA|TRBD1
CASSGGQGMSEQYF
TGTGCCAGCAGCGGGGGACAGGGGATGAGCGAGCAGTACTTC
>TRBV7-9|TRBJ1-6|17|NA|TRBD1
CASSLTGGAAINSPLHF
TGTGCCAGCAGCTTGACAGGGGGCGCCGCCATAAATTCACCCCTCCACTTT
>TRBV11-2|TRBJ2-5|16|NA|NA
CASSLAGTSSAQTQYF
TGTGCCAGCAGCTTAGCTGGGACGTCATCGGCCCAGACCCAGTACTTC
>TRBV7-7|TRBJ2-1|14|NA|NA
CASSLEGRYNEQFF
TGTGCCAGCAGCTTAGAGGGCAGATACAATGAGCAGTTCTTC
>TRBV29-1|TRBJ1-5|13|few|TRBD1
CSVFTGGNQPQHF
TGCAGCGTTTTTACAGGGGGCAATCAGCCCCAGCATTTT
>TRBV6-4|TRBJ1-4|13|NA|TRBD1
CASSVAGGEKLFF
TGTGCCAGCAGTGTGGCAGGGGGGGAAAAACTGTTTTTT